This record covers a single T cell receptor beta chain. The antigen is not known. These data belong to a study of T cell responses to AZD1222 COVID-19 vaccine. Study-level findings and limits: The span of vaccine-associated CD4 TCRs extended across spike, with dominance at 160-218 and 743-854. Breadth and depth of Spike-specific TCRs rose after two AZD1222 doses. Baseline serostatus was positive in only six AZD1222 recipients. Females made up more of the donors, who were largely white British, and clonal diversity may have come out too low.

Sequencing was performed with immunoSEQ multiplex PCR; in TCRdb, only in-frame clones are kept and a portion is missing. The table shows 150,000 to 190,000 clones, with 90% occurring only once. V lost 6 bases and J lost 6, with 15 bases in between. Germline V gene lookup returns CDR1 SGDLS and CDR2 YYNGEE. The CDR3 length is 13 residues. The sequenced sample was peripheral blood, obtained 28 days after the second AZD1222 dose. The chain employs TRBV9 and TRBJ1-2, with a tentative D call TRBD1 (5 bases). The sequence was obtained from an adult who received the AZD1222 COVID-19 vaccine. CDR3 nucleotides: TGTGCCAGCACTCCCCGAGGGACGGATGGCTACACCTTC. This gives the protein CASTPRGTDGYTF.